This is a list of T cell receptor beta chains from one sample in a study of long-term antiretroviral therapy in people with HIV. The repertoire was sequenced with immunoSEQ multiplex PCR; TCRdb's copy has only in-frame clones and lacks some. Of about 19,000 clones detected, around 80% appear once; the ten largest clones hold 13% to 15%. Material: unsorted PBMCs, obtained 0.5 years before starting antiretroviral therapy. These receptors were obtained from a woman between 45 and 60 years old with HIV. CDR3s include the opening cysteine and the closing phenylalanine or tryptophan. The D gene is left open where the match is weak. Where a row states a size, it is once, few, many or the class of an expanded clone; other rows omit it.

>TRBD2|TRBV30|16|-|TRBJ2-3
TGTGCCTGGACTATCCCGGGACTAGCCTTGACGGATACGCAGTATTTT
CAWTIPGLALTDTQYF
>TRBD1|TRBV29-1|15|-|TRBJ2-2
TGCAGCGCTGGGACGGGACAGTCATCCACCGGGGAGCTGTTTTTT
CSAGTGQSSTGELFF
>-|TRBV5-1|12|-|TRBJ2-1
TGCGCCAGCAGCTTGGTAGGCGATGAGCAGTTCTTC
CASSLVGDEQFF
>-|TRBV10-2|14|-|TRBJ2-7
TGCGCCAGCAGTGAGCCGAAGGGGGTGCTCGAGCAGTACTTC
CASSEPKGVLEQYF
>-|TRBV4-1|14|-|TRBJ2-5
TGCGCCAGCAGCCAAGACGCGGCACAAGAGACCCAGTACTTC
CASSQDAAQETQYF
>-|TRBV4-2|15|-|TRBJ1-3
TGTGCCAGCAGCCAAGATTGGGGCCCACCAAACACCATATATTTT
CASSQDWGPPNTIYF
>TRBD2|TRBV6-1|17|-|TRBJ2-3
TGTGCCAGCAGTGGCGGTACTCTAGCGGGGGGTCTAGATACGCAGTATTTT
CASSGGTLAGGLDTQYF
>TRBD2|TRBV10-2|17|-|TRBJ2-2
TGCGCCAGCAGTGATTGGGGCGGGGGGACGACAACCGGGGAGCTGTTTTTT
CASSDWGGGTTTGELFF
>TRBD2|TRBV18|16|-|TRBJ2-5
TGTGCCAGCTCAAGCCTACTAGCGGGGGGGACAGAGACCCAGTACTTC
CASSSLLAGGTETQYF
>TRBD1|TRBV18|11|-|TRBJ2-1
TGTGCCAGCTCACCCGGGACAGGGGGGTTCTTC
CASSPGTGGFF
>-|TRBV6-5|13|few|TRBJ1-5
TGTGCCAGCAGTTCGGGGACGGTGGAGCCCCAGCATTTT
CASSSGTVEPQHF
>-|TRBV2|14|few|TRBJ1-5
TGTGCCAGCAGTGGCGCCAGGGGTAGTCAGCCCCAGCATTTT
CASSGARGSQPQHF
>-|TRBV7-9|12|-|TRBJ2-2
TGTGCCAGCAGCTTAGGTCCCGGGGAGCTGTTTTTT
CASSLGPGELFF
>TRBD1|TRBV5-1|15|-|TRBJ1-1
TGCGCCAGCAGCGGAAGACAGGGGAGGACCACTGAAGCTTTCTTT
CASSGRQGRTTEAFF
>-|TRBV9|16|-|TRBJ1-5
TGTGCCAGCAGCGTAGACCCCGGGACATTCAATCAGCCCCAGCATTTT
CASSVDPGTFNQPQHF
>TRBD1|TRBV29-1|12|-|TRBJ2-3
TGCAGCACAAGACAGGGGCCCGATACGCAGTATTTT
CSTRQGPDTQYF
>-|TRBV20-1|11|-|TRBJ2-5
TGCAGTGCTAGCCCCAAAGAGACCCAGTACTTC
CSASPKETQYF
>TRBD1|TRBV2|15|-|TRBJ1-6
TGTGCCAGCACTATATCGGGACAGGGGCATTCACCCCTCCACTTT
CASTISGQGHSPLHF
>TRBD2|TRBV6-5|13|-|TRBJ2-5
TGTGCCAGCACTCTAGCGGGGGGGGAGACCCAGTACTTC
CASTLAGGETQYF
>TRBD1|TRBV30|15|-|TRBJ1-4
TGTGCCTGCTCCCTACCCGGGACAGGGGATGAAAAACTGTTTTTT
CACSLPGTGDEKLFF
>-|TRBV5-1|14|-|TRBJ2-5
TGCGCCAGCAGCTTTAATATGGTCGTAGAGACCCAGTACTTC
CASSFNMVVETQYF
>-|TRBV2|14|few|TRBJ1-2
TGTGCCAGCAGCGGACAGTGGATTAACTATGGCTACACCTTC
CASSGQWINYGYTF
>-|TRBV9|15|-|TRBJ1-3
TGTGCCAGCAGCCCCCCAGGGGCGTACATAAACACCATATATTTT
CASSPPGAYINTIYF
>-|TRBV6-1|14|-|TRBJ1-4
TGTGCCAGCAGTAAAGGGGGGGCTCGCGAAAAACTGTTTTTT
CASSKGGAREKLFF
>TRBD2|TRBV10-2|15|-|TRBJ2-5
TGCGCCAGCGTTGACCCGGGGGGGCCTAGAGAGACCCAGTACTTC
CASVDPGGPRETQYF
>TRBD2|TRBV18|17|-|TRBJ2-2
TGTGCCAGCTCACCCTTGACTAGCACGGCGAACACCGGGGAGCTGTTTTTT
CASSPLTSTANTGELFF
>TRBD1|TRBV4-1|13|few|TRBJ1-1
TGCGCCAGCAGCCACGGACAGGACCCGGGGGCTTTCTTT
CASSHGQDPGAFF
>-|TRBV6-5|13|-|TRBJ2-7
TGTGCCAGCAGTCCTTCAGGTATCCACGAGCAGTACTTC
CASSPSGIHEQYF
>-|TRBV2|14|few|TRBJ1-4
TGTGCCAGCAGTACTAATCTCGGGAATGAAAAACTGTTTTTT
CASSTNLGNEKLFF
>-|TRBV5-1|16|once|TRBJ2-7
TGCGCCAGCAGCCCGGACGCAGGGAGGAAGTCCTACGAGCAGTACTTC
CASSPDAGRKSYEQYF
>-|TRBV30|13|few|TRBJ1-6
TGTGCCTGGGGGGTGATAAATAATTCACCCCTCCACTTT
CAWGVINNSPLHF
>TRBD1|TRBV4-1|15|-|TRBJ2-3
TGCGCCAGCAGCGGCACAGGGGTGGGGTTTAATACGCAGTATTTT
CASSGTGVGFNTQYF
>-|TRBV19|16|-|TRBJ1-1
TGTGCCAACACTTGGGCCGTGGGAATCGTCAACACTGAAGCTTTCTTT
CANTWAVGIVNTEAFF
>-|TRBV2|13|-|TRBJ2-6
TGTGCCAGTTGCGACTCTGGGGCCAACGTCCTGACTTTC
CASCDSGANVLTF
>-|TRBV5-1|14|-|TRBJ1-4
TGCGCCAGCAGCTTGAACGGGGAAGATGAAAAACTGTTTTTT
CASSLNGEDEKLFF
>-|TRBV10-3|13|-|TRBJ1-5
TGTGCCATCAGTGAGTTTCTTTATCAGCCCCAGCATTTT
CAISEFLYQPQHF
>-|TRBV29-1|12|-|TRBJ1-4
TGCAGCGTTGTGACAGTTAATGAAAAACTGTTTTTT
CSVVTVNEKLFF
>TRBD1|TRBV11-1|15|-|TRBJ1-2
TGTGCCAGCACCCCTCTTAGACAGGGGACGTATGGCTACACCTTC
CASTPLRQGTYGYTF
>-|TRBV9|14|-|TRBJ1-1
TGTGCCAGCAGCGTTGGGGCAACCAACACTGAAGCTTTCTTT
CASSVGATNTEAFF
>-|TRBV30|16|once|TRBJ2-3
TGTGCCTGGAGTGCCGCGGGGGCCCTTATCACAGATACGCAGTATTTT
CAWSAAGALITDTQYF
>TRBD2|TRBV14|16|-|TRBJ2-5
TGTGCCAGCAGCCAAGAGACTAGCCTCCCCCAAGAGACCCAGTACTTC
CASSQETSLPQETQYF
>-|TRBV7-9|15|-|TRBJ1-1
TGTGCCAGCAGCTTAGCGGGGCAGTTGAACACTGAAGCTTTCTTT
CASSLAGQLNTEAFF
>TRBD1|TRBV18|17|-|TRBJ2-1
TGTGCCAGCTCACCCTCGACCGGGACAGGGTTATTTGGTATGCAGTTCTTC
CASSPSTGTGLFGMQFF
>-|TRBV2|12|-|TRBJ2-2
TGTGCCAGCAGTGATAGAACCGGGGAGCTGTTTTTT
CASSDRTGELFF
>TRBD1|TRBV11-2|16|-|TRBJ2-3
TGTGCCAGCAGCCGCGTAAGGGACAGCCCCTTGGGTACGCAGTATTTT
CASSRVRDSPLGTQYF
>TRBD1|TRBV27|17|-|TRBJ1-2
TGTGCCAGCAGTGAGGGGGGACAGGGCGAATCTCGCTATGGCTACACCTTC
CASSEGGQGESRYGYTF
>TRBD2|TRBV6-1|20|-|TRBJ2-4
TGTGCCAGCAGTGTTCCGACTAGCGGGGTCGCCTTACTAGCCAAAAACATTCAGTACTTC
CASSVPTSGVALLAKNIQYF
>-|TRBV11-1|14|-|TRBJ1-2
TGTGCCAGCAGCTTAGAAGGGCGACACTCTGGCTACACCTTC
CASSLEGRHSGYTF
>TRBD1|TRBV4-1|15|-|TRBJ2-5
TGTGCCAGCACCACCGGGACAGGGGGTTTGGAGACCCAGTACTTC
CASTTGTGGLETQYF
>-|TRBV5-1|14|-|TRBJ1-1
TGCGCCAGCAGCCCTACCAGGGACGCCACTGAAGCTTTCTTT
CASSPTRDATEAFF
>-|TRBV11-2|16|-|TRBJ1-3
TGTGCCAGCAGCTTATGGGCCAGAGCATCTGGAAACACCATATATTTT
CASSLWARASGNTIYF
>TRBD1|TRBV6-5|15|-|TRBJ1-6
TGTGCCAGCAGTCAAGACAGGGCGAGGAATTCACCCCTCCACTTT
CASSQDRARNSPLHF
>-|TRBV30|16|-|TRBJ2-3
TGTGCCTGGTCTGAAGTACTGGGGGGGCCCACAGATACGCAGTATTTT
CAWSEVLGGPTDTQYF
>-|TRBV5-1|13|-|TRBJ2-3
TGCGCCAGCCGTCTGGGGAGCACAGATACGCAGTATTTT
CASRLGSTDTQYF
>TRBD1|TRBV6-1|13|-|TRBJ1-2
TGTGCCAGCAGCCCGGGACAGAACTATGGCTACACCTTC
CASSPGQNYGYTF
>-|TRBV30|12|-|TRBJ1-4
TGTGCCTGGAGCGACCAGGGAAGAAAACTGTTTTTT
CAWSDQGRKLFF
>-|TRBV30|17|-|TRBJ1-6
TGTGCCTGGAGTCTACAGGATCCCGGGCCTTATAATTCACCCCTCCACTTT
CAWSLQDPGPYNSPLHF
>-|TRBV27|15|-|TRBJ1-5
TGTGCCAGCAGTTTAGCAGGTACTAGCAATCAGCCCCAGCATTTT
CASSLAGTSNQPQHF
>-|TRBV6-5|14|-|TRBJ2-3
TGTGCCAGCACAGCAAAAAGACCCACAGATACGCAGTATTTT
CASTAKRPTDTQYF